This record looks at one T cell receptor (beta chain) sequence and its context. Its recognized antigen is unknown. Per-nucleotide qualities are absent, and no much larger clonotype sits a single base away. The CDR3 regions of human TCRbeta chains were analyzed by immunosequencing. In the original analysis: TCRs in the repertoires were compared against a reference library of SARS-CoV-2-specific TCRs that had been generated with the MIRA antigen-specificity platform. Breadth was defined as the fraction of unique TCRs that were SARS-CoV-2-associated. Depth was defined as the fraction of total T cells that were SARS-CoV-2-associated. Each spike-specific TCR was assigned to its reactive spike region and to a CD4 or CD8 class using the MIRA data. Log10-transformed breadth and depth values were compared by one-way ANOVA with Sidak's multiple comparisons tests. TCRdb holds this immuneACCESS table with in-frame rearrangements only. Some clones are missing; in checked studies, unresolved V genes explain under half, and the rest has no known cause. Clonal size and the V and J genes are those of that table, whereas D and trimming came from the DNA. The sample contains about 130,000 clones, roughly nine tenths of them found a single time. The top ten constitute about 9.9% of the sample.

The sample is drawn from a study of T cell responses to AZD1222 COVID-19 vaccine (dated by TCRdb to the early 2020s). With regard to the full study: A total of approximately 240 trial participants underwent TCR sequencing, of whom around 200 received two doses of AZD1222 and some 26 received two doses of the MenACWY control vaccine. Enrollment into the trials was organized by age into subgroups of 18-55, 56-69 and 70-plus years, and those subgroups contained around 150, 28 and 57 TCR-sequenced participants, respectively.

The sample's time point label, decoded: about 28 days (+/-7) after the second vaccine dose. AZD1222 recipients given second doses at about 4 weeks or at about 12 weeks were pooled, since spike-specific TCR depth and breadth were not found to differ between the two schedules. Vaccinee samples came from UK trials COV001 and COV002, including a single-blind randomized controlled phase 2/3 trial of AZD1222 (ChAdOx1 nCoV-19) in healthy adults. For TCRbeta chain sequencing, PBMC samples were collected from trial participants at day 0 and at day 28 after the second dose. Summary of the overall study and its limitations: Nearly half of unique spike-specific TCRs reportedly recognized epitopes outside regions mutated in the B.1.351 and B.1.1.7 variants. The vaccine-associated CD4 TCRs covered the entire spike protein, and the dominant responses fell in regions 160-218 and 743-854. No day 14 peak-response samples were available, so repertoires were characterized only after the peak T cell response. Only five to seven AZD1222 recipients were SARS-CoV-2 seropositive at baseline, limiting conclusions about previously exposed vaccinees. The 56-69-year group was small, and its depth increase did not reach significance, likely because of low power. After two AZD1222 doses, both the breadth and the depth of spike-specific TCRs were significantly higher than at day 0 and than in MenACWY recipients. Participants were mostly white British, with more females than males. The authors suggested clonal diversity may have been underestimated.

Reading the germline V gene (reference sequence) gives CDR1 LNHDA and CDR2 SQIVND. Measured from the cysteine to the phenylalanine, the CDR3 is 14 residues long. Just CDR3 DNA is preserved here, 42 bases in frame from base 1. V has 4 bases trimmed and J has 5 bases trimmed; junction bases matching no gene number 4. Specimen: peripheral blood, collected 28 days after the second AZD1222 dose. Rearrangement joined TRBV19 to TRBJ1-4; TRBD1 agrees with 7 junctional bases. This receptor was identified in an adult who received the AZD1222 COVID-19 vaccine. The DNA reads as follows: TGTGCCAGTAGTAGGCGGGACAGAAATGAAAAACTGTTTTTT. It specifies CASSRRDRNEKLFF.